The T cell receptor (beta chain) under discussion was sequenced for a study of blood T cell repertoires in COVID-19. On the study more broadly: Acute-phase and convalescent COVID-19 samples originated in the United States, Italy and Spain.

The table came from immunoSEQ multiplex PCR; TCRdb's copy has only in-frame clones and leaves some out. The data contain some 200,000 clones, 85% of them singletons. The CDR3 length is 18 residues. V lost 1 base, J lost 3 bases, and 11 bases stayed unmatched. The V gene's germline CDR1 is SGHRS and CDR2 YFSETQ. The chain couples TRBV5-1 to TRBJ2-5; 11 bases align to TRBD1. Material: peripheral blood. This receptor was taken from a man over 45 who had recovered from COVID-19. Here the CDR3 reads CASSLWTGGFPGEETQYF. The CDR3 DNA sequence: TGCGCCAGCAGCTTGTGGACAGGGGGCTTTCCCGGGGAAGAGACCCAGTACTTC.